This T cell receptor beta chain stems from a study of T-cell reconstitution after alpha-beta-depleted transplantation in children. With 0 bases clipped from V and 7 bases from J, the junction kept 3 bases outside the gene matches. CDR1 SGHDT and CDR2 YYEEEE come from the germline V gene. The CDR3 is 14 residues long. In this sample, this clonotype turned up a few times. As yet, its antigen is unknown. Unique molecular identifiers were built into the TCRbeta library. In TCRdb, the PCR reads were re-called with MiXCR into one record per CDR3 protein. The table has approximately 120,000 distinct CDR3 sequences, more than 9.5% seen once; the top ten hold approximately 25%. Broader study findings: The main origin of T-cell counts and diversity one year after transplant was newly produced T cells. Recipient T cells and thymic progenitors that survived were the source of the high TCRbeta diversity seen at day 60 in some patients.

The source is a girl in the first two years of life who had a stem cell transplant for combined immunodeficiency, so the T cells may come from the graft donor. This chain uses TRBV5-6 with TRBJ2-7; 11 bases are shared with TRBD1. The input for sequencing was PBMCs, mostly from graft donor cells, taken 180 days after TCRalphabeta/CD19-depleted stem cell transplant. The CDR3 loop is CASSLAGTGGEQYF. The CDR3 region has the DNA TGTGCCAGCAGCTTGGCCGGGACAGGGGGGGAGCAGTACTTC.